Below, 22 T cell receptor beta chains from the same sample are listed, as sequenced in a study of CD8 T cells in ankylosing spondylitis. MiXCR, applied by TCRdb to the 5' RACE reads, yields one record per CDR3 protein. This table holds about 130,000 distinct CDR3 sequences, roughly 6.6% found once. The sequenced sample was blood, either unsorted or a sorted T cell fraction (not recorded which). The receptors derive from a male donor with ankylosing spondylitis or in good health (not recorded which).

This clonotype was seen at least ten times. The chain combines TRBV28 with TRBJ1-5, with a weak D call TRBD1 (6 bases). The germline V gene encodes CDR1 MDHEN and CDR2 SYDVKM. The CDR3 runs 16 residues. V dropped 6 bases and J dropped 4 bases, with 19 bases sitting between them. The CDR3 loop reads CASSKPSDRLNQPQHF. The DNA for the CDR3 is TGTGCCAGCAGCAAACCTAGTGACAGGTTGAATCAGCCCCAGCATTTT.

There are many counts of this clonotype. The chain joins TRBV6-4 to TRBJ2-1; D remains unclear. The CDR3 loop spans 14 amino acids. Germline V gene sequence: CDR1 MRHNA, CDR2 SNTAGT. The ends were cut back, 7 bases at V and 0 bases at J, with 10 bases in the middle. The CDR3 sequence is CASKLETSYNEQFF. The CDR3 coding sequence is TGTGCCAGCAAATTAGAAACCTCCTACAATGAGCAGTTCTTC.

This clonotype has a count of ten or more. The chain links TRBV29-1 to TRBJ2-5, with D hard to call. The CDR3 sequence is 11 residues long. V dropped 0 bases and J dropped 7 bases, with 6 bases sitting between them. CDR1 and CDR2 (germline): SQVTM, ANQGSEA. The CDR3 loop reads CSVEEKATQYF. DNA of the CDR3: TGCAGCGTTGAAGAGAAGGCGACCCAGTACTTC.

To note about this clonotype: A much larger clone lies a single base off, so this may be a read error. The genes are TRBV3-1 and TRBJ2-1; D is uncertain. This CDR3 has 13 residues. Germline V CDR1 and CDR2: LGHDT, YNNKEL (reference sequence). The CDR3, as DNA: TGTGCCAGCAGCCAAGTAAGCAGGAATGAGCAGTCCTTC. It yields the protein CASSQVSRNEQSF.

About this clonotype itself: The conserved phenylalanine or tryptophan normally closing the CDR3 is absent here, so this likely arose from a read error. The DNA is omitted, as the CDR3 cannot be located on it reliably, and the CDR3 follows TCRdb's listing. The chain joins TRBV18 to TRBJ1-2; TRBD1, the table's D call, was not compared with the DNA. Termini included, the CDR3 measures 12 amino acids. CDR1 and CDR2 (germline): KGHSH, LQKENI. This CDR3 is CASSQTGDGSTY.

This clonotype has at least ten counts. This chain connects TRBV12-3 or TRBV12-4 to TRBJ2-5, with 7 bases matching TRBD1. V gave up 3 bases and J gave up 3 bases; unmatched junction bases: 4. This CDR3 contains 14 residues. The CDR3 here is CASSFGTVKETQYF. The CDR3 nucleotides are TGTGCCAGCAGTTTCGGGACAGTGAAAGAGACCCAGTACTTC.

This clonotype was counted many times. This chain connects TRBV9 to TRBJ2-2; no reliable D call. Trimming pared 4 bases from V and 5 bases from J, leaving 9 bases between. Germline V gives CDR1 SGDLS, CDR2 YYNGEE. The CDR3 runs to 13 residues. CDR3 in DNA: TGTGCCAGCAGCTCAATAGGTACCGGGGAGCTGTTTTTT. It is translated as CASSSIGTGELFF.

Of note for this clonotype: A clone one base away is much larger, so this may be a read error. Here the CDR3 reads CRVSGTDDSGNTIYF. The CDR3 DNA is TGCAGAGTTTCCGGGACGGACGACTCTGGAAACACCATATATTTT. The chain recombines TRBV29-1 with TRBJ1-3, with a tentative D call TRBD1 (5 bases). Germline V lookup: CDR1 SQVTM, CDR2 ANQGSEA. CDR3 length: 15 amino acids.

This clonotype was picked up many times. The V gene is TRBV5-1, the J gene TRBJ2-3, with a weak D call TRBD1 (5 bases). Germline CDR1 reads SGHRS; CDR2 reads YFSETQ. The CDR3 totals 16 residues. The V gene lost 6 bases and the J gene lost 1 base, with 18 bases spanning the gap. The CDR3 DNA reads TGCGCCAGCACCTCGCTCAGGGAAGTTGGCACAGATACGCAGTATTTT. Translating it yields CASTSLREVGTDTQYF. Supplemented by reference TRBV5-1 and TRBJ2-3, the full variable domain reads KAGVTQTPRYLIKTRGQQVTLSCSPISGHRSVSWYQQTPGQGLQFLFEYFSETQRNKGNFPGRFSGRQFSNSRSEMNVSTLELGDSALYLCASTSLREVGTDTQYFGPGTRLTVL.

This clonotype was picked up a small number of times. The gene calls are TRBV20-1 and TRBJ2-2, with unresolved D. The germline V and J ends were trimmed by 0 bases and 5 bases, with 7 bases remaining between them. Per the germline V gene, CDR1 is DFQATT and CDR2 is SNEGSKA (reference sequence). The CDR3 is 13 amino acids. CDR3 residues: CSAREGRTGELFF. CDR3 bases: TGCAGTGCTAGAGAGGGCAGAACCGGGGAGCTGTTTTTT.

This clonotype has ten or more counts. CDR3 loop: CASSLVGGNYNEQFF. The DNA for the CDR3 is TGTGCCAGCAGTTTAGTCGGGGGGAACTACAATGAGCAGTTCTTC. V is TRBV12-3 or TRBV12-4 and J is TRBJ2-1, with 7 bases matching TRBD2. The CDR3 sequence is 15 residues long. V shed 1 base, J shed 3 bases, and the junction held 3 bases outside the gene matches.

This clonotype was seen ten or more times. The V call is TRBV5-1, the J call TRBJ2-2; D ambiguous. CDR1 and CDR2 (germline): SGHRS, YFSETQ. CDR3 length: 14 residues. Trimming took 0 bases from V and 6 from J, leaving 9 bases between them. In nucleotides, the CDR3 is TGCGCCAGCAGCTTGGAACCTAGGGCCGGGGAGCTGTTTTTT. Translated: CASSLEPRAGELFF.

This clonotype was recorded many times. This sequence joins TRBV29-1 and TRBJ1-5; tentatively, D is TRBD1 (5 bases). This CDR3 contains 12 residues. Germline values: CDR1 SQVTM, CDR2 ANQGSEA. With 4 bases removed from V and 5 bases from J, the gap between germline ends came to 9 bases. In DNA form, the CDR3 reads TGCAGCGTTGGGGACCCTGATCAGCCCCAGCATTTT. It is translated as CSVGDPDQPQHF.

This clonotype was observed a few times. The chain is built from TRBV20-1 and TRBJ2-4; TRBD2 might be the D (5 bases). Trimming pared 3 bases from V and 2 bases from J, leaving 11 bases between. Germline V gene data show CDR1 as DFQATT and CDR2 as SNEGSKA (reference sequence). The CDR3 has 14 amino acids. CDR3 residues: CSASLDFSKNIQYF. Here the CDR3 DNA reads TGCAGTGCTAGCTTGGACTTTTCCAAAAACATTCAGTACTTC.

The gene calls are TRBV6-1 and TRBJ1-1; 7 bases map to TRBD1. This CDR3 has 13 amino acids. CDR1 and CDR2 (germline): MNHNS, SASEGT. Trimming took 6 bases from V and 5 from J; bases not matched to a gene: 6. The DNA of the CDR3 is TGTGCCAGCAGCGAGTTACAGGGGACTGAAGCTTTCTTT. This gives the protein CASSELQGTEAFF.

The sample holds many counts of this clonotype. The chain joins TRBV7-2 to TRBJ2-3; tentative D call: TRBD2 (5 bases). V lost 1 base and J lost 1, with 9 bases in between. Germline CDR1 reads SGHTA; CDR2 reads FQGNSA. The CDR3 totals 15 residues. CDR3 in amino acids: CASSLDGLRTDTQYF. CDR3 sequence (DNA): TGTGCCAGCAGCTTAGATGGACTTCGCACAGATACGCAGTATTTT.

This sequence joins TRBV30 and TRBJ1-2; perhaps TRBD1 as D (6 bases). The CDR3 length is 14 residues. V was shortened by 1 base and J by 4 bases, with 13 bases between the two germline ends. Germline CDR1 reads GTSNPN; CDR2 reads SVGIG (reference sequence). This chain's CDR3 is CAWSESGQTYGYTF. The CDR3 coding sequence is TGTGCCTGGAGTGAATCCGGACAGACCTATGGCTACACCTTC.

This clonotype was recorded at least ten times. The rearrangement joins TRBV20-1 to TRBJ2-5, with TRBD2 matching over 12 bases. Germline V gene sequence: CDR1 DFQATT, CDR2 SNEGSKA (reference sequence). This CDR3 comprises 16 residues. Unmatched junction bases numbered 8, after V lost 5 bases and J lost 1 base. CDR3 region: CSASLRTSGVQETQYF. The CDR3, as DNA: TGCAGTGCTTCACTCCGGACTAGCGGGGTCCAAGAGACCCAGTACTTC.

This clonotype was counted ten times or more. The CDR3 bases are TGTGCCAGCAGCATGGACTCTCTAGGCTACACCTTC. Translated, it gives CASSMDSLGYTF. The chain couples TRBV12-3 or TRBV12-4 to TRBJ1-2; D remains ambiguous. Trimming stripped 6 bases from V and 8 bases from J, with 13 bases between. This CDR3 is built from 12 residues.

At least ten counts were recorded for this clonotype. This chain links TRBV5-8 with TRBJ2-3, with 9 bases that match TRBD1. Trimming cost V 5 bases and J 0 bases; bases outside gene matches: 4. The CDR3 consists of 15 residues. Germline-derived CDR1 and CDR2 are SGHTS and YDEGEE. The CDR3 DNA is TGTGCCAGCAGACGGACAGGGGCAAGCACAGATACGCAGTATTTT. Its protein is CASRRTGASTDTQYF.

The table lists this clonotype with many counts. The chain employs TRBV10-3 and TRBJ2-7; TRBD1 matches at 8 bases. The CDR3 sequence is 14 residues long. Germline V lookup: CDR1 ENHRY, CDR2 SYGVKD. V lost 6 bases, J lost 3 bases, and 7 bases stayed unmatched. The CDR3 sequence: CAISPTGDVYEQYF. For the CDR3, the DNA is TGTGCCATCAGCCCGACAGGGGATGTCTACGAGCAGTACTTC.

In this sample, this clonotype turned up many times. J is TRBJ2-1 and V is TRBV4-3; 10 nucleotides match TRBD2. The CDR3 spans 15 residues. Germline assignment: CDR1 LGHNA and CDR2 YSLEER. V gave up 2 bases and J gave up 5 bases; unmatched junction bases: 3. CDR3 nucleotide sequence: TGCGCCAGCAGCCAATGGAGCGGGAGGGACAATGAGCAGTTCTTC. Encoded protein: CASSQWSGRDNEQFF.